Listed below are T cell receptor beta chains from one sample, sequenced in a study of blood T cells in healthy people across ages. TCRdb independently ran MiXCR on the 5' RACE reads; one entry per CDR3 protein. Found here are approximately 730,000 distinct CDR3 sequences, roughly 43% of them singletons; the top ten hold 20% to 25%. The sequencing input was blood. These receptor sequences come from a woman in her fifties or sixties in good health. CDR3s include the opening cysteine and the closing phenylalanine or tryptophan. A D gene is named only where the DNA matches it firmly. Some rows mark clone size as missing; the rest say once, few, many or name a class of expanded clone.

d_call	v_call	clone_size	j_call	cdr3_aa	cdr3_nt
NA	TRBV5-1	few	TRBJ2-7	CASSSTVQGGGEQYF	TGCGCCAGCAGCTCGACCGTCCAGGGAGGAGGCGAGCAGTACTTC
TRBD1	TRBV12-3/TRBV12-4	once	TRBJ1-1	CASTGQVAAEAFF	TGTGCCAGCACGGGACAGGTCGCAGCTGAAGCTTTCTTT
NA	TRBV28	few	TRBJ1-2	CATYLEYYGYTF	TGTGCCACCTACCTGGAGTACTATGGCTACACCTTC
TRBD1	TRBV6-2/TRBV6-3	many	TRBJ2-1	CASSNRPRQGASEQFF	TGTGCCAGCAGTAACCGTCCGCGACAGGGGGCTTCTGAGCAGTTCTTC
NA	TRBV25-1	NA	TRBJ2-2	CASSNRGPTGELFF	TGTGCCAGCAGTAATAGGGGCCCGACCGGGGAGCTGTTTTTT
TRBD2	TRBV12-3/TRBV12-4	many	TRBJ2-1	CASSLSGTYNEQFF	TGTGCCAGCAGCCTCAGCGGGACCTACAATGAGCAGTTCTTC
NA	TRBV10-3	few	TRBJ1-2	CAIRDFYGYTF	TGTGCCATCAGGGACTTTTATGGCTACACCTTC
TRBD2	TRBV20-1	NA	TRBJ2-3	CSAPGRGLAGSTDTQYF	TGCAGTGCTCCTGGGAGGGGACTAGCGGGTAGCACAGATACGCAGTATTTT
NA	TRBV25-1	NA	TRBJ2-1	CASSATSSYNEQFF	TGTGCCAGCAGTGCTACATCCTCCTACAATGAGCAGTTCTTC
TRBD2	TRBV6-5	NA	TRBJ2-7	CASRGGPYNEQYF	TGTGCCAGCCGCGGGGGACCCTACAATGAGCAGTACTTC
NA	TRBV7-2	NA	TRBJ2-5	CASSSLGSPQGETQYF	TGTGCCAGCAGCTCTTTGGGTTCCCCGCAGGGAGAGACCCAGTACTTC
TRBD1	TRBV7-2	NA	TRBJ2-1	CASSLSGQAYNEQFF	TGTGCCAGCAGCTTATCGGGACAGGCCTACAATGAGCAGTTCTTC
TRBD2	TRBV27	few	TRBJ2-1	CASSRTSGKNEQFF	TGTGCCAGCAGCCGGACTAGCGGGAAGAATGAGCAGTTCTTC
TRBD2	TRBV29-1	NA	TRBJ2-5	CSVDGTSGRETQYF	TGCAGCGTCGACGGGACTAGCGGGAGAGAGACCCAGTACTTC
TRBD2	TRBV9	NA	TRBJ2-5	CASNPSGGRETQYF	TGTGCCAGCAACCCTAGCGGGGGGCGGGAGACCCAGTACTTC
NA	TRBV5-6	few	TRBJ2-7	CASSGGDGGPLYEQYF	TGTGCCAGCAGCGGTGGGGACGGCGGCCCCCTCTACGAGCAGTACTTC
NA	TRBV6-2/TRBV6-3	few	TRBJ2-1	CASSYRAVGPPEQFF	TGTGCCAGCAGTTACAGGGCAGTCGGCCCCCCTGAGCAGTTCTTC
NA	TRBV7-2	few	TRBJ2-7	CASSLVGTPTPYEQYF	TGTGCCAGCAGCTTAGTCGGGACTCCCACTCCCTACGAGCAGTACTTC
TRBD1	TRBV12-3/TRBV12-4	NA	TRBJ1-3	CASSRDSLSGNTIYF	TGTGCCAGCAGCCGGGACAGTCTCTCTGGAAACACCATATATTTT
TRBD2	TRBV28	NA	TRBJ2-7	CASSWSGRGEQYF	TGTGCCAGCAGTTGGAGCGGGAGAGGCGAGCAGTACTTC
TRBD2	TRBV7-2	NA	TRBJ2-5	CASSLGLTSGGAETQYF	TGTGCCAGCAGCTTAGGTTTGACTAGCGGGGGGGCAGAGACCCAGTACTTC
TRBD1	TRBV3-1	NA	TRBJ2-7	CASSRWTGRYEQYF	TGTGCCAGCAGCCGATGGACAGGGCGTTACGAGCAGTACTTC
TRBD2	TRBV6-6	NA	TRBJ2-4	CASSLRGRLAKNIQYF	TGTGCCAGCAGTTTACGCGGGAGATTAGCCAAAAACATTCAGTACTTC
NA	TRBV5-6	NA	TRBJ2-1	CASSLLHSRRVSYNEQFF	TGTGCCAGCAGCTTGCTCCACAGCCGGCGCGTCTCCTACAATGAGCAGTTCTTC
NA	TRBV7-3	few	TRBJ2-1	CASSLSQRHEQFF	TGTGCCAGCAGCTTATCTCAGCGGCATGAGCAGTTCTTC
NA	TRBV20-1	few	TRBJ2-7	CSARDWTRAYEQYF	TGCAGTGCTAGAGATTGGACCCGTGCCTACGAGCAGTACTTC
TRBD1	TRBV9	NA	TRBJ1-1	CASSVAYDRVTEAFF	TGTGCCAGCAGCGTAGCTTACGACAGGGTCACTGAAGCTTTCTTT
NA	TRBV6-2/TRBV6-3	many	TRBJ2-3	CASRELAPYTDTQYF	TGTGCCAGCAGGGAACTAGCTCCGTACACAGATACGCAGTATTTT
TRBD2	TRBV7-3	NA	TRBJ2-7	CASSLTPAGFHEQYF	TGTGCCAGCAGCTTAACCCCAGCGGGATTCCACGAGCAGTACTTC
NA	TRBV29-1	once	TRBJ1-3	CSVAGSGNTIYF	TGCAGCGTTGCCGGCTCTGGAAACACCATATATTTT
TRBD2	TRBV9	NA	TRBJ2-1	CASSVGTTSFNEQFF	TGTGCCAGCAGCGTAGGGACGACTAGCTTCAATGAGCAGTTCTTC
TRBD2	TRBV29-1	few	TRBJ2-1	CSVEVGGSSYNEQFF	TGCAGCGTTGAAGTTGGCGGGAGCTCCTACAATGAGCAGTTCTTC
NA	TRBV20-1	NA	TRBJ2-7	CSAGSKIYEQYF	TGCAGTGCTGGATCTAAAATTTACGAGCAGTACTTC
TRBD1	TRBV5-1	few	TRBJ1-1	CASSTQGSGNTEAFF	TGCGCCAGCAGTACACAGGGGAGTGGGAACACTGAAGCTTTCTTT
TRBD1	TRBV20-1	NA	TRBJ1-2	CSAAGQGEFYGYTF	TGCAGTGCCGCAGGACAGGGAGAATTCTATGGCTACACCTTC